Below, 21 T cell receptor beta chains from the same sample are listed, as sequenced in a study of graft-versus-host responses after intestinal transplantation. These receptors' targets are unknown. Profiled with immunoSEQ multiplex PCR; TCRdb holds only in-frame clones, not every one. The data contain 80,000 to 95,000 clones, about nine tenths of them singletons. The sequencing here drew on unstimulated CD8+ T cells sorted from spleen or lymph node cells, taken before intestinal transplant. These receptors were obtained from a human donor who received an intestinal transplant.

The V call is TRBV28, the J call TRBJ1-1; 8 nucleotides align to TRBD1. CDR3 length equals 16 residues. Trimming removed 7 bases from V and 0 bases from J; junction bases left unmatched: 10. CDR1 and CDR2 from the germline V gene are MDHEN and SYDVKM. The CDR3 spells CASTILRGRVNTEAFF. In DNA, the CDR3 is TGTGCCAGCACCATACTCAGGGGGCGGGTGAACACTGAAGCTTTCTTT.

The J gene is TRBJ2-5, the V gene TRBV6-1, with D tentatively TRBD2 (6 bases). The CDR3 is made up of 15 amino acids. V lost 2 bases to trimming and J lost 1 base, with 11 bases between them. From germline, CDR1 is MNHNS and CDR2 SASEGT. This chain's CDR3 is CASSEFGGIQETQYF. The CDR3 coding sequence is TGTGCCAGCAGTGAATTCGGGGGAATCCAAGAGACCCAGTACTTC.

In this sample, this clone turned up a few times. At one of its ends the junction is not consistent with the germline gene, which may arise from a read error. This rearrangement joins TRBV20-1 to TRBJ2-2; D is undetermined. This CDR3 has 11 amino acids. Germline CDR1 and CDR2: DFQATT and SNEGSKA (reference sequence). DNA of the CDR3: TGCAGTTCTAGTTATGCCGGGGAGCTGTTTTTT. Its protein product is CSSSYAGELFF.

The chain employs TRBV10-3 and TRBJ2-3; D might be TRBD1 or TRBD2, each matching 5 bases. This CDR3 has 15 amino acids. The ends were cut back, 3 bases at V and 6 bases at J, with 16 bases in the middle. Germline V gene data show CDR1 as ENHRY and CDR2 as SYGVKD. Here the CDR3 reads CAISEQDKLDDTQYF. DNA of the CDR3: TGTGCCATCAGTGAACAGGACAAACTAGATGATACGCAGTATTTT.

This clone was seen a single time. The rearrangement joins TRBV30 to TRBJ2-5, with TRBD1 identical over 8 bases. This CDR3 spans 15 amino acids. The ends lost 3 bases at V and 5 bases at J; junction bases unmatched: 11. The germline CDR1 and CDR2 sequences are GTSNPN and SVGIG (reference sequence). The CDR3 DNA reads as TGTGCCTGGAGGCACGGGACAGGCCGGGCGGAGACCCAGTACTTC. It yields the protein CAWRHGTGRAETQYF.

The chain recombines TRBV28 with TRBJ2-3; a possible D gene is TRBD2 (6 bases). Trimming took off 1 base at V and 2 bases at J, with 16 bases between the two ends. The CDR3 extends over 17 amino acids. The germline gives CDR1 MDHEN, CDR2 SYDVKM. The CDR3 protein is CASSLSSARTSTDTQYF. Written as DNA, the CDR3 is TGTGCCAGCAGTTTATCTAGCGCCAGGACCTCCACAGATACGCAGTATTTT.

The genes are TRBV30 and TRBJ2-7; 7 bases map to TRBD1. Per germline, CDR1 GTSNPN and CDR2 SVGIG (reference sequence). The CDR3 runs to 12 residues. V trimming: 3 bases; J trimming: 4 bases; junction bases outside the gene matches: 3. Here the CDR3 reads CAWSEQGYEQYF. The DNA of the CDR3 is TGTGCCTGGAGCGAACAGGGGTACGAGCAGTACTTC.

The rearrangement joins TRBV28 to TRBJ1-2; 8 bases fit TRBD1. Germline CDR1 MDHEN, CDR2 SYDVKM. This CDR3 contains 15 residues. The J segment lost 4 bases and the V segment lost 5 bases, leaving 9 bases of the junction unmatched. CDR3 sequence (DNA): TGTGCCAGCAGTCCCCCCACAGGGGGGAGCTATGGCTACACCTTC. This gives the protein CASSPPTGGSYGYTF.

CDR3 DNA sequence: TGTGCCAGCAGCGATAGTCGTGAGGACGAGCAGTACTTC. It codes for CASSDSREDEQYF. The V and J genes are TRBV9 and TRBJ2-7; unclear D gene. CDR3 length equals 13 residues. V was shortened by 3 bases and J by 5 bases, with 12 bases between the two germline ends. Per germline, CDR1 SGDLS and CDR2 YYNGEE. Supplemented by reference TRBV9 and TRBJ2-7, the full variable domain reads DSGVTQTPKHLITATGQRVTLRCSPRSGDLSVYWYQQSLDQGLQFLIQYYNGEERAKGNILERFSAQQFPDLHSELNLSSLELGDSALYFCASSDSREDEQYFGPGTRLTVT.

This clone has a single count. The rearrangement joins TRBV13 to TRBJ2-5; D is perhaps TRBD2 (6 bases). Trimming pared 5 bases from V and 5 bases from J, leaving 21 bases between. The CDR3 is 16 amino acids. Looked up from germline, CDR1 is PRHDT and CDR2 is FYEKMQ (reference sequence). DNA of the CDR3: TGTGCCAGCAGCCTCCTCGGGGCTAGCGATGGGGAGACCCAGTACTTC. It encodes CASSLLGASDGETQYF.

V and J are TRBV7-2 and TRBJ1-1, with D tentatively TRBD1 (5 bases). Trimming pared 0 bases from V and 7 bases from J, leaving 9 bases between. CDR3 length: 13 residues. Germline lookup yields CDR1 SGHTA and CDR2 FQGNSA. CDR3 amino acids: CASSLARQLEAFF. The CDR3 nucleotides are TGTGCCAGCAGCTTAGCGAGACAGCTTGAAGCTTTCTTT.

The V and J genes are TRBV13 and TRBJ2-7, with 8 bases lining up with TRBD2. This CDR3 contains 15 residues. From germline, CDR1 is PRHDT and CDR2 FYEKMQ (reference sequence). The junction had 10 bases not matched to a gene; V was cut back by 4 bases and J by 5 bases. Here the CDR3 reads CASSSPPGLVNEQYF. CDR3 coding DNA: TGTGCCAGCAGCTCGCCCCCGGGACTAGTGAACGAGCAGTACTTC.

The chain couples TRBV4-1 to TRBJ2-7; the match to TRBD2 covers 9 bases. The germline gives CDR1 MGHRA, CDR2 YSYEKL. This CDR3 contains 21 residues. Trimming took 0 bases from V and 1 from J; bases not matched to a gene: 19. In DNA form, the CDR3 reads TGCGCCAGCAGCCAAGAAGAAAGACGCTTCCGCAATGGACTAGCGTCCTACGAGCAGTACTTC. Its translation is CASSQEERRFRNGLASYEQYF.

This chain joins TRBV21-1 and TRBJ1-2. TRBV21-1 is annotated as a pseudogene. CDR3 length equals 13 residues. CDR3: CASRLRRVEGYTF. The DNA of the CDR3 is TGTGCCAGCAGATTAAGGCGAGTGGAGGGCTACACCTTC.

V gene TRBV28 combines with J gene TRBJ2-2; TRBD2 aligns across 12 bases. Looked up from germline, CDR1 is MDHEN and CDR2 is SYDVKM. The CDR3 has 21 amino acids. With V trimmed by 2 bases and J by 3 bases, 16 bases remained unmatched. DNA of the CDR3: TGTGCCAGCAGTTTACCCACCGATTTGTCTAGCGGGAGGGCGGACACCGGGGAGCTGTTTTTT. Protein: CASSLPTDLSSGRADTGELFF.

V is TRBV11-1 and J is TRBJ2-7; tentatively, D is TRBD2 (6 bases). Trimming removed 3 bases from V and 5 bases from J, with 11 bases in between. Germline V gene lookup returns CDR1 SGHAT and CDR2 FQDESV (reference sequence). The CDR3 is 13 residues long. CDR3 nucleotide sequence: TGTGCCAGCAGCTTTAGTCTAGCGAACGAGCAGTACTTC. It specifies CASSFSLANEQYF.

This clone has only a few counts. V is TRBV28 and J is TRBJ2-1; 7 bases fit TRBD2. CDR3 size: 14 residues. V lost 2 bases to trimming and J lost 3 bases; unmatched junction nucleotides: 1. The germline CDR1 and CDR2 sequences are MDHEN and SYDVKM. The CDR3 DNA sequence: TGTGCCAGCAGTTTAGGGACTAACTACAATGAGCAGTTCTTC. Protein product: CASSLGTNYNEQFF.

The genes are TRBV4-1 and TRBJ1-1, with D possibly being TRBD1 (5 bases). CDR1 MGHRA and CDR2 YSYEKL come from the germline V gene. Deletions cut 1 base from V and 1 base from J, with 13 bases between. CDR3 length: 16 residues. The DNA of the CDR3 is TGCGCCAGCAGCCAAGTGGGGGGGGACTCGAACACTGAAGCTTTCTTT. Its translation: CASSQVGGDSNTEAFF.

CDR3 protein: CASSLAGEQGSVWGSYNEQFF. CDR3 DNA sequence: TGTGCCAGCAGCTTAGCAGGGGAACAGGGTTCAGTCTGGGGGTCCTACAATGAGCAGTTCTTC. V usage is TRBV7-6 and J usage is TRBJ2-1; D is possibly TRBD1 (6 bases). The germline V and J ends were trimmed by 0 bases and 1 base, with 25 bases remaining between them. The CDR3 extends over 21 amino acids. Germline CDR1 SGHVS, CDR2 FNYEAQ.

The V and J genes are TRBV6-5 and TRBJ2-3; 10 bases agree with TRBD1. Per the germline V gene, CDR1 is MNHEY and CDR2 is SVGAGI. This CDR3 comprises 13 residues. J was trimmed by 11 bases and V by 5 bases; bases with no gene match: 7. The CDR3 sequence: CASSRTGGQQQYF. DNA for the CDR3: TGTGCCAGCAGTCGGACAGGGGGACAGCAGCAGTATTTT.

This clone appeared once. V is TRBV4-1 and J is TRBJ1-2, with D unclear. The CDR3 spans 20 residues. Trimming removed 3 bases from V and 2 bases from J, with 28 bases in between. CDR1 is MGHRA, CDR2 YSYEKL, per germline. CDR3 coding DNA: TGCGCCAGCAGCCACCCCCGAAACACCCCCACTGGCGGAACAAACTATGGCTACACCTTC. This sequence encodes CASSHPRNTPTGGTNYGYTF.